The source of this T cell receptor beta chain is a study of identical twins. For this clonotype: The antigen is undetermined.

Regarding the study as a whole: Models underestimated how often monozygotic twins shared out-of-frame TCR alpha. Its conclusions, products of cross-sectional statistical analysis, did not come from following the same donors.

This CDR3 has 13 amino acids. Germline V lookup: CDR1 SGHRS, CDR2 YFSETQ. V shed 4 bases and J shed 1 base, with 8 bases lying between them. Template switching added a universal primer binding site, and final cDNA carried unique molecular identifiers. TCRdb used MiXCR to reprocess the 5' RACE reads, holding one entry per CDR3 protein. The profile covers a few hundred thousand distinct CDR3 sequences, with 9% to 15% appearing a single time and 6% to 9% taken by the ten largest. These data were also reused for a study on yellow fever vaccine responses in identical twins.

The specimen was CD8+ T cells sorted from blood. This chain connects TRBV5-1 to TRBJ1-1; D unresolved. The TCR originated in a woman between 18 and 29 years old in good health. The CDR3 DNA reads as TGCGCCAGCAGCCTAGCGCCGAACACTGAAGCTTTCTTT. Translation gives CASSLAPNTEAFF.